One and the same sample provided the 19 T cell receptor beta chains below, sequenced in a study of human thymus T cells. Clones were read by immunoSEQ multiplex PCR, and TCRdb kept only the in-frame ones, dropping some. The table includes approximately 46,000 clones, approximately 95% detected once. The specimen was blood. The source is a girl under three years old with a congenital heart defect but otherwise immunologically healthy.

The chain recombines TRBV4-3 with TRBJ2-1; D is ambiguous. This CDR3 has 16 residues. CDR1 is LGHNA, CDR2 YSLEER, per germline. V was pared by 0 bases and J by 2 bases, with 11 bases between. This CDR3 reads CASSQEMRATYNEQFF. The CDR3 DNA reads TGCGCCAGCAGCCAAGAAATGCGCGCAACCTACAATGAGCAGTTCTTC.

CDR3 sequence reads: CASSKGQAYQETQYF. For the CDR3, the DNA is TGTGCCAGCAGTAAAGGACAGGCCTACCAAGAGACCCAGTACTTC. The chain recombines TRBV2 with TRBJ2-5; 7 bases align to TRBD1. After removal of 5 bases from V and 0 bases from J, the junction contained 6 bases not matched to a gene. Per the germline V gene, CDR1 is SNHLY and CDR2 is FYNNEI. This CDR3 comprises 15 residues.

The V call is TRBV16, the J call TRBJ2-7; D remains unclear. Looked up from germline, CDR1 is KGHSY and CDR2 is FQNENV. The CDR3 loop spans 11 amino acids. The V gene lost 8 bases and the J gene lost 0 bases, with 5 bases spanning the gap. The CDR3 is CASSSSYEQYF. DNA for the CDR3: TGTGCCAGCTCAAGCTCCTACGAGCAGTACTTC.

On this clone itself: Sequence at one end of the junction differs from germline and may be a read error. The chain uses TRBV7-7 and TRBJ2-2; 11 bases match TRBD2. Germline CDR1 and CDR2: SSHAT and FNYEAQ (reference sequence). The length of the CDR3 is 18 residues. The CDR3 DNA follows: TGTGCTAGCAGCTTTAGACTAGCGGGACCGTCAGGCACCGGGGAGCTGTTTTTT. Amino acids: CASSFRLAGPSGTGELFF.

On this clone itself: Since the CDR3 does not end with the conserved phenylalanine or tryptophan, this likely comes from a read error. No DNA is shown, since the ends of the CDR3 on it are uncertain; the CDR3 is the one TCRdb lists. This chain links TRBV6-4 with TRBJ2-7; no check of the table's D call, TRBD1, against the DNA was made. The germline gives CDR1 MRHNA, CDR2 SNTAGT. The CDR3 contains 9 residues when both ends are counted. CDR3 residues: CASTGAHPP.

The CDR3 protein is CASAGYEQYF. The CDR3 nucleotides are TGTGCCAGCGCAGGGTACGAGCAGTACTTC. The J gene is TRBJ2-5, the V gene TRBV2, with D maybe TRBD1 (5 bases). Gene TRBJ2-7 matches the end of the DNA better, so the J call may be wrong. Germline CDR1 reads SNHLY; CDR2 reads FYNNEI. The CDR3 runs to 10 residues.

The CDR3 reads CASSPIIGTESYEQYF. Written as DNA, the CDR3 is TGCGCCAGCAGCCCCATCATAGGAACCGAAAGCTACGAGCAGTACTTC. The V gene is TRBV4-1, the J gene TRBJ2-7; the D is unclear. Germline CDR1 is MGHRA and CDR2 is YSYEKL. The CDR3 extends over 16 amino acids. Trimming shortened V by 4 bases and J by 3 bases, and 19 bases separated the two germline ends.

This clone was seen only once. The chain has TRBV7-7 and TRBJ2-2, with D tentatively TRBD1 or TRBD2 (5 bases each). The V and J ends lost 5 bases and 2 bases respectively, with 6 bases between them. The CDR3 loop spans 13 amino acids. Germline CDR1 SSHAT, CDR2 FNYEAQ (reference sequence). CDR3 nucleotides: TGTGCCAGCAGCCGGGACAACACCGGGGAGCTGTTTTTT. This sequence encodes CASSRDNTGELFF.

The gene calls are TRBV5-1 and TRBJ2-7; perhaps TRBD2 as D (5 bases). This CDR3 has 16 residues. Germline V gives CDR1 SGHRS, CDR2 YFSETQ. V was clipped by 3 bases and J by 5 bases, with 21 bases between them. CDR3 in amino acids: CASSSNRSPRGDEQYF. The CDR3 region has the DNA TGCGCCAGCAGCTCCAACCGCTCCCCTCGGGGTGACGAGCAGTACTTC.

The rearrangement uses TRBV6-5 and TRBJ2-5, with D unresolved. From germline, CDR1 is MNHEY and CDR2 SVGAGI. The CDR3 runs to 15 residues. V was cut by 4 bases and J by 5 bases, with 17 bases left in between. The CDR3 reads CASSSKGSREETQYF. The CDR3, as DNA: TGTGCCAGCAGTTCGAAGGGCTCGCGCGAGGAGACCCAGTACTTC.

The V gene is TRBV7-8, the J gene TRBJ1-1, with D perhaps TRBD1 (5 bases). Trimming stripped 2 bases from V and 0 bases from J, with 25 bases between. CDR1 and CDR2 from the germline V gene are SGHVS and FQNEAQ. The CDR3 runs to 20 residues. The CDR3 loop is CASSLRRLAGRRFMNTEAFF. DNA of the CDR3: TGTGCCAGCAGCTTAAGGCGTCTGGCAGGGAGACGCTTTATGAACACTGAAGCTTTCTTT.

The chain carries TRBV15 and TRBJ1-5; weak D call: TRBD1 (6 bases). V was pared by 0 bases and J by 7 bases, with 10 bases between. Germline V gives CDR1 LNHNV, CDR2 YYDKDF (reference sequence). This CDR3 is built from 14 residues. CDR3 amino acids: CATSRDPRGQPQHF. The CDR3, as DNA: TGTGCCACCAGCAGAGACCCGAGGGGGCAGCCCCAGCATTTT.

The V gene is TRBV6-1, the J gene TRBJ2-7; tentative D call: TRBD1 (6 bases). The CDR3 has 15 amino acids. The germline V gene encodes CDR1 MNHNS and CDR2 SASEGT. V shed 5 bases and J shed 2 bases, with 16 bases lying between them. In DNA, the CDR3 is TGTGCCAGCAGTTTCGTACTGGACAGCACCTACGAGCAGTACTTC. Encoded protein: CASSFVLDSTYEQYF.

The genes are TRBV28 and TRBJ2-5; D is ambiguous. V lost 0 bases to trimming and J lost 4 bases, with 15 bases between them. Germline V gene data show CDR1 as MDHEN and CDR2 as SYDVKM. This CDR3 comprises 16 residues. CDR3 nucleotide sequence: TGTGCCAGCAGTTTATGGAAGGGTCAAGGGATAGAGACCCAGTACTTC. Its protein product is CASSLWKGQGIETQYF. Drawing the rest from reference TRBV28 and TRBJ2-5, the complete variable domain is DVKVTQSSRYLVKRTGEKVFLECVQDMDHENMFWYRQDPGLGLRLIYFSYDVKMKEKGDIPEGYSVSREKKERFSLILESASTNQTSMYLCASSLWKGQGIETQYFGPGTRLLVL.

This rearrangement joins TRBV4-1 to TRBJ1-5, with TRBD1 matching 7 bases. Germline CDR1 reads MGHRA; CDR2 reads YSYEKL. This CDR3 is 16 amino acids long. V lost 2 bases and J lost 7; bases outside the gene matches: 11. For the CDR3, the DNA is TGCGCCAGCAGCCAAAGCGACGCCAGGGGGGAACAGCCCCAGCATTTT. The encoded protein is CASSQSDARGEQPQHF.

The V and J genes are TRBV7-9 and TRBJ2-3; D is tentatively TRBD1 or TRBD2 (5 bases each). The CDR3 spans 14 residues. CDR1 SEHNR and CDR2 FQNEAQ come from the germline V gene (reference sequence). The V end was cut by 4 bases, the J end by 5 bases, with 13 bases between. The CDR3 sequence: CASSSGRSRDTQYF. CDR3 nucleotides: TGTGCCAGCAGCTCGGGACGATCCCGAGATACGCAGTATTTT. Full variable domain (missing parts from reference TRBV7-9 and TRBJ2-3): DTGVSQNPRHKITKRGQNVTFRCDPISEHNRLYWYRQTLGQGPEFLTYFQNEAQLEKSRLLSDRFSAERPKGSFSTLEIQRTEQGDSAMYLCASSSGRSRDTQYFGPGTRLTVL.

This clone has just one count. The CDR3 reads CASPGWDGYTF. DNA of the CDR3: TGTGCCAGCCCTGGATGGGATGGCTACACCTTC. The chain couples TRBV5-6 to TRBJ1-2; unclear D gene. The CDR3 is 11 amino acids. Looked up from germline, CDR1 is SGHDT and CDR2 is YYEEEE. The V and J ends lost 7 bases and 6 bases respectively, with 10 bases between them.

In this sample, this clone turned up a few times. The chain uses TRBV5-5 and TRBJ1-4; 10 nucleotides align to TRBD1. In germline, CDR1 is SGHKS, CDR2 YYEKEE (reference sequence). V shed 4 bases, J shed 0 bases, and the junction held 6 bases outside the gene matches. There are 17 residues in the CDR3. CDR3: CASSRDRGPATNEKLFF. Written as DNA, the CDR3 is TGTGCCAGCAGCAGGGACAGGGGTCCCGCAACTAATGAAAAACTGTTTTTT.

The V call is TRBV28, the J call TRBJ1-1; D call uncertain. The CDR3 spans 10 residues. V shed 6 bases and J shed 4 bases, with 3 bases lying between them. Germline assignment: CDR1 MDHEN and CDR2 SYDVKM. The CDR3 is CASRATEAFF. The DNA for the CDR3 is TGTGCCAGCAGGGCCACTGAAGCTTTCTTT. The whole variable domain, remainder taken from reference TRBV28 and TRBJ1-1, is DVKVTQSSRYLVKRTGEKVFLECVQDMDHENMFWYRQDPGLGLRLIYFSYDVKMKEKGDIPEGYSVSREKKERFSLILESASTNQTSMYLCASRATEAFFGQGTRLTVV.